Listed below are T cell receptor beta chains from one sample, sequenced in a study of T cell responses to AZD1222 COVID-19 vaccine. Data came from immunoSEQ multiplex PCR; TCRdb stores just in-frame clones and leaves some out. The sample shows some 100,000 clones, under 95% of them seen only once. This specimen was peripheral blood, taken on day 0 of AZD1222 vaccination. All receptors derive from an adult in good health. Each CDR3 is given with its conserved first and last residue. Each record gives: V gene, clone size, D gene, J gene, CDR3 protein, CDR3 DNA. A D gene is named only where the DNA matches it firmly. Only some rows state a clone size, as once, few, many or a class for expanded clones.

>TRBV7-6|NA|NA|TRBJ2-7
CASSLGFVEGEQYF
TGTGCCAGCAGCTTAGGGTTTGTTGAGGGGGAGCAGTACTTC
>TRBV11-2|NA|TRBD1|TRBJ2-3
CASSKQGARTDTQYF
TGTGCCAGCAGCAAACAGGGGGCAAGAACAGATACGCAGTATTTT
>TRBV10-3|once|NA|TRBJ1-5
CATQPLGDQPQHF
TGTGCCACCCAACCTCTAGGGGATCAGCCCCAGCATTTT
>TRBV7-8|NA|TRBD1|TRBJ1-6
CASSFFIEGQDRNSPLHF
TGTGCCAGCAGCTTTTTTATCGAGGGCCAGGACAGGAATTCACCCCTCCACTTT
>TRBV27|NA|NA|TRBJ1-5
CASSGRWGHNQPQHF
TGTGCCAGCAGTGGGCGGTGGGGCCACAATCAGCCCCAGCATTTT
>TRBV6-5|NA|NA|TRBJ1-3
CASTPGYGNTIYF
TGTGCCAGCACGCCCGGATATGGAAACACCATATATTTT
>TRBV15|NA|NA|TRBJ1-2
CATSTPYDRRANYGYTF
TGTGCCACCAGCACGCCTTATGACCGGCGAGCTAACTATGGCTACACCTTC
>TRBV6-2/TRBV6-3|NA|NA|TRBJ1-1
CASSLTSEGTEAFF
TGTGCCAGCAGTTTGACCAGCGAGGGTACTGAAGCTTTCTTT
>TRBV7-9|NA|NA|TRBJ2-5
CASSSYGGRSQETQYF
TGTGCCAGCAGCTCCTATGGGGGGAGGAGCCAAGAGACCCAGTACTTC
>TRBV3-1/TRBV3-2|NA|NA|TRBJ1-1
CASSQDLGWAGQNTEAFF
TGTGCCAGCAGCCAAGACCTCGGTTGGGCAGGACAAAACACTGAAGCTTTCTTT
>TRBV28|NA|NA|TRBJ1-1
CASIYDTPRNTEAFF
TGTGCCAGCATCTACGACACTCCTAGGAACACTGAAGCTTTCTTT
>TRBV21-1|NA|NA|TRBJ1-6
CASTPGQGFYSPLHF
TGTGCCAGCACCCCGGGACAGGGGTTTTATTCACCCCTCCACTTT
>TRBV6-2/TRBV6-3|NA|TRBD2|TRBJ2-7
CASSWTSGGNTLSHEQYF
TGTGCCAGCAGTTGGACTAGCGGGGGGAATACCCTCTCCCACGAGCAGTACTTC
>TRBV5-1|NA|NA|TRBJ2-5
CASSEGVGPGSGETQYF
TGCGCCAGCAGCGAGGGGGTGGGCCCCGGGTCTGGTGAGACCCAGTACTTC
>TRBV5-6|NA|NA|TRBJ1-5
CASSLRRANQPQHF
TGTGCCAGCAGTCTACGGAGAGCCAATCAGCCCCAGCATTTT
>TRBV27|NA|NA|TRBJ1-3
CASSDRFTYSGNTIYF
TGTGCCAGCAGCGACAGGTTCACCTACTCTGGAAACACCATATATTTT
>TRBV29-1|NA|NA|TRBJ2-3
CSSAIGTDTQYF
TGCAGCTCTGCGATCGGCACAGATACGCAGTATTTT
>TRBV7-3|NA|NA|TRBJ2-1
CASSWGGSLNEQFF
TGTGCCAGCAGCTGGGGGGGCTCATTGAATGAGCAGTTCTTC
>TRBV12-3/TRBV12-4|NA|NA|TRBJ1-3
CASSFGGGNTIYF
TGTGCCAGCAGTTTCGGTGGGGGAAACACCATATATTTT
>TRBV19|few|NA|TRBJ1-5
CASSMGPNQPQHF
TGTGCCAGTAGTATGGGGCCCAATCAGCCCCAGCATTTT
>TRBV9|NA|NA|TRBJ2-3
CASSSLGGFPDTQYF
TGTGCCAGCAGCTCTCTTGGGGGTTTTCCAGATACGCAGTATTTT
>TRBV18|NA|NA|TRBJ1-2
CASAQGDYGYTF
TGTGCCAGTGCACAGGGCGACTATGGCTACACCTTC
>TRBV28|NA|NA|TRBJ1-5
CASSLVGTYQPQHF
TGTGCCAGCAGTTTAGTAGGGACGTATCAGCCCCAGCATTTT
>TRBV6-5|NA|TRBD1|TRBJ2-7
CASRRSTGAYEQYF
TGTGCCAGCCGAAGGTCGACAGGGGCCTACGAGCAGTACTTC
>TRBV29-1|NA|NA|TRBJ2-7
CSAGDGEYYEQYF
TGCAGCGCCGGCGACGGTGAGTACTACGAGCAGTACTTC
>TRBV3-1/TRBV3-2|NA|NA|TRBJ2-7
CASSQDRYQSREQYF
TGTGCCAGCAGCCAAGATCGGTACCAGTCCCGCGAGCAGTACTTC
>TRBV27|NA|TRBD2|TRBJ2-2
CASPPTSGGTGELFF
TGTGCCAGCCCTCCGACTAGCGGCGGGACCGGGGAGCTGTTTTTT
>TRBV6-2/TRBV6-3|NA|NA|TRBJ1-5
CASSYSAFAGGDRNQPQHF
TGTGCCAGCAGTTACAGTGCTTTTGCCGGGGGCGATCGTAACCAGCCCCAGCATTTT